In this sample, the clone carrying this T cell receptor beta chain turned up a few times. The sample belongs to a study of cytomegalovirus exposure and HLA in healthy donors. V trimming: 3 bases; J trimming: 3 bases; junction bases outside the gene matches: 5. Germline lookup yields CDR1 SGHRS and CDR2 YFSETQ. This CDR3 has 16 amino acids. In the PCR, 60 Vbeta and 13 Jbeta primers were used. Sequenced by immunoSEQ multiplex PCR; TCRdb stores in-frame clones only, minus some. The sample comprises 200,000 to 250,000 clones, around 75% of which are singletons, and 1.8% rests with the top ten. The chain couples TRBV5-1 to TRBJ2-3, with 12 bases matching TRBD2. This clonotype originated in a woman between 25 and 40 years old in good health and CMV-seronegative. Sequenced input: PBMCs. The CDR3 here is CASSYRTSGITDTQYF. The CDR3 DNA is TGCGCCAGCAGCTACAGGACTAGCGGGATAACAGATACGCAGTATTTT.